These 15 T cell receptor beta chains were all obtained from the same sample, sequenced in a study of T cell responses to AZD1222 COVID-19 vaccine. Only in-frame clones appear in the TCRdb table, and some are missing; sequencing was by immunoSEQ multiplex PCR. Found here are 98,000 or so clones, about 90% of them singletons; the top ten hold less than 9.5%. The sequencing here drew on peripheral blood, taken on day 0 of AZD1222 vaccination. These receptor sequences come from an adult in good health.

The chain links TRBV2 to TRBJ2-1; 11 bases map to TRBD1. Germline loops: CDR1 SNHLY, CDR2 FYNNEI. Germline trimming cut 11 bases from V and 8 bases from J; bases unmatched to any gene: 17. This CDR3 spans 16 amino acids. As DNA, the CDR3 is TGTGCCGGCGCCAAGACAGGACAGGGGGCGCGAGATGAGCAGTTCTTC. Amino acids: CAGAKTGQGARDEQFF.

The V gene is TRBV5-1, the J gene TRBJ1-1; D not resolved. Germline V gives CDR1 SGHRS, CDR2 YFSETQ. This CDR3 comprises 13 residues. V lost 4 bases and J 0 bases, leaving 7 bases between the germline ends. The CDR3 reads CASSVGMNTEAFF. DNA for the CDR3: TGCGCCAGCAGCGTGGGGATGAACACTGAAGCTTTCTTT.

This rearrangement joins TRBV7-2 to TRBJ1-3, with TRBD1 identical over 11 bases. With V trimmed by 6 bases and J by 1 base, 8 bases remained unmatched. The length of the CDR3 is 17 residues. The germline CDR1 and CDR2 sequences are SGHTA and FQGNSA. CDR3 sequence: CASSPRTGGVSGNTIYF. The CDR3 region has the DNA TGTGCCAGCAGTCCAAGGACAGGGGGCGTATCTGGAAACACCATATATTTT. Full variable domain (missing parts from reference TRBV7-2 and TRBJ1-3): GAGVSQSPSNKVTEKGKDVELRCDPISGHTALYWYRQSLGQGLEFLIYFQGNSAPDKSGLPSDRFSAERTGGSVSTLTIQRTQQEDSAVYLCASSPRTGGVSGNTIYFGEGSWLTVV.

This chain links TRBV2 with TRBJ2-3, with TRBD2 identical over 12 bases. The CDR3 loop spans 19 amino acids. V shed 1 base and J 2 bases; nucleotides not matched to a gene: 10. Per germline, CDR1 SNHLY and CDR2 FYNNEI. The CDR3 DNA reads TGTGCCAGCAGTGAAGGCGGGTTTCTAGCGGGAGGGTTCACAGATACGCAGTATTTT. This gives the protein CASSEGGFLAGGFTDTQYF.

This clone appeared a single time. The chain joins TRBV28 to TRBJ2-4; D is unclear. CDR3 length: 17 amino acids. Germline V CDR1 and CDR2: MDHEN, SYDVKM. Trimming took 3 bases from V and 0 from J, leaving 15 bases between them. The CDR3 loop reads CASSFQTWAAAKNIQYF. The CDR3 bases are TGTGCCAGCAGTTTTCAAACGTGGGCAGCAGCCAAAAACATTCAGTACTTC.

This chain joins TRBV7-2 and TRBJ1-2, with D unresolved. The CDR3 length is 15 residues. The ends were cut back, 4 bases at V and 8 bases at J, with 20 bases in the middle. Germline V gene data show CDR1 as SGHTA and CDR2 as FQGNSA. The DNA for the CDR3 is TGTGCCAGCAGCTCGTCACTTGGCGGGCTATACGGCTACACCTTC. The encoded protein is CASSSSLGGLYGYTF.

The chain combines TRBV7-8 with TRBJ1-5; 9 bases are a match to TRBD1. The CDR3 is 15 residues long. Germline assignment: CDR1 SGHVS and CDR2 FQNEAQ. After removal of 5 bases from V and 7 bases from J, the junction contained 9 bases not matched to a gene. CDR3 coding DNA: TGTGCCAGCAGCCCTATACAGGGGGCTCGACAGCCCCAGCATTTT. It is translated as CASSPIQGARQPQHF.

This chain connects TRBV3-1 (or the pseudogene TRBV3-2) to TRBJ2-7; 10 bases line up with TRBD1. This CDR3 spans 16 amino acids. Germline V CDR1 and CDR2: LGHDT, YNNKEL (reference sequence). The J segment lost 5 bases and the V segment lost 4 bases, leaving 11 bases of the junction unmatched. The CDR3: CASSPKQDRGCDEQYF. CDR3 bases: TGTGCCAGCAGCCCTAAACAGGACAGGGGGTGCGACGAGCAGTACTTC.

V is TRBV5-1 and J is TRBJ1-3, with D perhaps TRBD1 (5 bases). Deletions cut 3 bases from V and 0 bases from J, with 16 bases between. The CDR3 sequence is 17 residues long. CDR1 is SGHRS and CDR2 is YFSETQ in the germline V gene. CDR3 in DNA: TGCGCCAGCAGCTCGACGGACACCCGATACTCTGGAAACACCATATATTTT. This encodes CASSSTDTRYSGNTIYF.

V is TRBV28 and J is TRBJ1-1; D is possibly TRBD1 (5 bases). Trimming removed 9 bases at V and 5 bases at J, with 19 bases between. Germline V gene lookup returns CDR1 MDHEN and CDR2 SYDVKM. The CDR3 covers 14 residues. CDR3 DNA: TGTGCCAGAGCGCGCGGGGCAGGGTGGACTGAAGCTTTCTTT. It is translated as CARARGAGWTEAFF.

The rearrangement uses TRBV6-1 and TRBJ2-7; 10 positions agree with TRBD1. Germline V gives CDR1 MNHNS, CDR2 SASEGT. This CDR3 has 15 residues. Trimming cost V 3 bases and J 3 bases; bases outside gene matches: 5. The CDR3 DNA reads TGTGCCAGCAGTGAGACGGGACAGGGGAACTACGAGCAGTACTTC. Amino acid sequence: CASSETGQGNYEQYF.

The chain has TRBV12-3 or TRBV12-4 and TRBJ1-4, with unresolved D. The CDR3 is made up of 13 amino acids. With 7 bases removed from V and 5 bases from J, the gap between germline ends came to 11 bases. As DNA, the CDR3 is TGTGCCAGCATGGAGCAGGTCAATGAAAAACTGTTTTTT. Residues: CASMEQVNEKLFF.

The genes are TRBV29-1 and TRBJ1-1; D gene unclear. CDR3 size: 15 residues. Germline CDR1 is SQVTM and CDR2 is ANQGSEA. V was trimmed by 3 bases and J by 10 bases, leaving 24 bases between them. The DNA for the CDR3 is TGCAGCGTTGAGGACGACCGGTCGGGCCGCGCGGGAGCTTTCTTT. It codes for CSVEDDRSGRAGAFF.

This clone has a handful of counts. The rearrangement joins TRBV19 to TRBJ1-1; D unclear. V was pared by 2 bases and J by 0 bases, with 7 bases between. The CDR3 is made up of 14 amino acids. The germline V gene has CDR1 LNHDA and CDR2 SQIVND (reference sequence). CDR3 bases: TGTGCCAGTAGTATAAGTAAGTTGAACACTGAAGCTTTCTTT. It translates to CASSISKLNTEAFF.

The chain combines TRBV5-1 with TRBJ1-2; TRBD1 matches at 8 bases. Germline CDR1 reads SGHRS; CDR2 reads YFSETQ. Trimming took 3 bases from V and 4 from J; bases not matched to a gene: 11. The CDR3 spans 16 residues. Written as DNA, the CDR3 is TGCGCCAGCAGCTGGCCCAGGGGACAGGCCTTCTATGGCTACACCTTC. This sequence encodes CASSWPRGQAFYGYTF.